In its sample, the clone carrying this T cell receptor beta chain was seen a few times. Its antigen is still unknown. The sample comes from a study of beta chain features in type 1 diabetes. Study-wide context: The number of sorted cells examined across all samples was 107,917,701.

Expressed TCRB transcripts got sequenced, as all isolated RNA was reverse transcribed. Assay used: immunoSEQ multiplex PCR; TCRdb lists only in-frame clones, some missing. The sample shows around 140,000 clones, about 10% of them seen only once. Study results and caveats: Insertions at VDJ junctions were less frequent in type 1 diabetes patients. These patients also deleted more nucleotides at the same junctions. HLA influence on TCRB rearrangement stayed unresolved here. Across all four CD4+ subsets, people with type 1 diabetes showed modestly shorter TCRB CDR3s.

Trimming took 4 bases from V and 4 from J, leaving 6 bases between them. CDR3 length: 12 amino acids. CDR1 is SEHNR, CDR2 FQNEAQ, per germline (reference sequence). This clonotype was obtained from a young man in good health. The sequenced sample consisted of naive CD4+ T cells from blood. The V and J genes are TRBV7-9 and TRBJ2-3, with a possible D match to TRBD1 (6 bases). The CDR3 spells CASSYRADTQYF. The DNA of the CDR3 is TGTGCCAGCAGCTACAGGGCAGATACGCAGTATTTT.